This entry concerns a single T cell receptor beta chain. This record comes from a study of blood T cell repertoires in COVID-19. Study-wide context: Specimens from acute and convalescent COVID-19 originated in the United States, Italy and Spain. T cells, B-cell-depleted T cells, or PBMCs supplied cDNA or gDNA.

Original methodology: Reference gene primers were amplified, and this amplification served to estimate nucleated cell counts. Clones were read by immunoSEQ multiplex PCR, and TCRdb kept only the in-frame ones, dropping some. V, J and clone size derive from that table, while D and trimming were established from the DNA sequence. The sample yields 350,000 to 450,000 clones, 85% seen once. The sample consisted of peripheral blood. This TCR came from a woman younger than 35 with acute or convalescent COVID-19.

For the CDR3, the DNA is TGTGCCAGCAGTCCTCCACCTTATACAGGGAACACTGAAGCTTTCTTT. Protein sequence: CASSPPPYTGNTEAFF. This rearrangement joins TRBV27 to TRBJ1-1; D possibly corresponds to TRBD1 (5 bases). Per the germline V gene, CDR1 is MNHEY and CDR2 is SMNVEV (reference sequence). The CDR3 covers 16 residues. Trimming pared 5 bases from V and 1 base from J, leaving 17 bases between.